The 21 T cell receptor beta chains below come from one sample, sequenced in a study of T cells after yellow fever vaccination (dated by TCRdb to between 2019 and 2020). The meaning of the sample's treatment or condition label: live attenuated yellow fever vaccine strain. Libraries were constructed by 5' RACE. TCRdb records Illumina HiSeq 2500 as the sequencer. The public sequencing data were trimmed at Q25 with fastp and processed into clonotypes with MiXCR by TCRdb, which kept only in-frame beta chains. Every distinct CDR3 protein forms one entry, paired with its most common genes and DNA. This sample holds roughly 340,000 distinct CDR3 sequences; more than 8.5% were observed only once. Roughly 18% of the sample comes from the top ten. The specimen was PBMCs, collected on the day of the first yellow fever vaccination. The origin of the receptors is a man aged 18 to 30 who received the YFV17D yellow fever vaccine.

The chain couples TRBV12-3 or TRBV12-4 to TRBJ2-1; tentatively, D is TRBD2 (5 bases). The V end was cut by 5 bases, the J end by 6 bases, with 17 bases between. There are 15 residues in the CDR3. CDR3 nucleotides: TGTGCCAGCAGTCCTATCGACGGTCTAGCCAATGAGCAGTTCTTC. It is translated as CASSPIDGLANEQFF.

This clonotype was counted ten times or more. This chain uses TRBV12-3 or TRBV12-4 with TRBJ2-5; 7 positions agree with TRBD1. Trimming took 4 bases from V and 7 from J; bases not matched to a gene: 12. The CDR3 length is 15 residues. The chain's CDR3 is CASSSTGSRYGTQYF. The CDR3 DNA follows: TGTGCCAGCAGTTCGACAGGGTCCAGGTATGGGACCCAGTACTTC.

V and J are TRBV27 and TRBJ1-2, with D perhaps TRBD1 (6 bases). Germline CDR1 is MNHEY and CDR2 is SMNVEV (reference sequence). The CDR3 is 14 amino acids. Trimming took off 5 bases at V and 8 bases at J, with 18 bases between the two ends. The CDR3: CASSPGTNREGYTF. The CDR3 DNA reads TGTGCCAGCAGTCCCGGGACAAATCGGGAGGGCTACACCTTC.

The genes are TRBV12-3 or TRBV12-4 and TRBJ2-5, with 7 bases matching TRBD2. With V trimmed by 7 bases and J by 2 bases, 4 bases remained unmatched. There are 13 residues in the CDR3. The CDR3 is CASTLAAQETQYF. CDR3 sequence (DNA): TGTGCCAGCACGCTAGCGGCACAAGAGACCCAGTACTTC.

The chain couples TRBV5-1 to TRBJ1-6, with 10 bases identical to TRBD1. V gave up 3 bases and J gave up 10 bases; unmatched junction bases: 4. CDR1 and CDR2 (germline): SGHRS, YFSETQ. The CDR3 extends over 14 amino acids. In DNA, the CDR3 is TGCGCCAGCAGCTCGGGACAGGGGATATCACCCCTCCACTTT. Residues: CASSSGQGISPLHF. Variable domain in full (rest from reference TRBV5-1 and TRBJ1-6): KAGVTQTPRYLIKTRGQQVTLSCSPISGHRSVSWYQQTPGQGLQFLFEYFSETQRNKGNFPGRFSGRQFSNSRSEMNVSTLELGDSALYLCASSSGQGISPLHFGNGTRLTVT.

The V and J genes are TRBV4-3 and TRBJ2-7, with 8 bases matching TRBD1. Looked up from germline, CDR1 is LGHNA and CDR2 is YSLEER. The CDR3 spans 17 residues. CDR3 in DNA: TGCGCCAGCAGACAAGAAGGTCTCGGGACAGGACCCCCCGAGCAGTACGTC. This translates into CASRQEGLGTGPPEQYV.

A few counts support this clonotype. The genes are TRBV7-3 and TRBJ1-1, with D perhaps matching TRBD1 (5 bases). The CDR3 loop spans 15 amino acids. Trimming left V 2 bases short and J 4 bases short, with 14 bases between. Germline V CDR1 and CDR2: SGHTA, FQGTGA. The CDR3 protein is CASSLGGSGFTEAFF. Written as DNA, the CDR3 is TGTGCCAGCAGCTTAGGGGGTAGTGGATTCACTGAAGCTTTCTTT.

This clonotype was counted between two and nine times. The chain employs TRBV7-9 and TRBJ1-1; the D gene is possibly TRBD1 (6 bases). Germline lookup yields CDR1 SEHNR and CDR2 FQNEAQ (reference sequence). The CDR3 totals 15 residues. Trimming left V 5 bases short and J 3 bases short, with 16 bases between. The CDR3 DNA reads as TGTGCCAGCAGCCCGGAGAGGGGGGCTCACACTGAAGCTTTCTTT. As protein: CASSPERGAHTEAFF.

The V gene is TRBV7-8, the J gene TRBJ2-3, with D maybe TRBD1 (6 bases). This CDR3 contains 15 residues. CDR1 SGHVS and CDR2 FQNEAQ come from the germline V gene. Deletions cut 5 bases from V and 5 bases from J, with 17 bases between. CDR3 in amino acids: CASSQWSTGLDTQYF. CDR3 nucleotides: TGTGCCAGCAGCCAGTGGTCCACAGGGCTAGATACGCAGTATTTT.

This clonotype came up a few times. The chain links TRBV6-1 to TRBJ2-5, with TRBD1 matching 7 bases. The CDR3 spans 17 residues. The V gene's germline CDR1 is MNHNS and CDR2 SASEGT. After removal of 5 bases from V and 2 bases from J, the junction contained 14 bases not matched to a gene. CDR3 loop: CASSPYQGRGSQETQYF. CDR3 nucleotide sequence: TGTGCCAGCAGTCCCTACCAGGGCAGGGGGTCACAAGAGACCCAGTACTTC.

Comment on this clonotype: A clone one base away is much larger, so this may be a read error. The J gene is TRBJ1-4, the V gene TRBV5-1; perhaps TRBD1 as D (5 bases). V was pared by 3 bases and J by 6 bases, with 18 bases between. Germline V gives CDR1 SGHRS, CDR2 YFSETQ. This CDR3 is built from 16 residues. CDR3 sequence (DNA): TGCGCCAGCAGCTCTAACGCCGGGGCAGCTGATGAAAAACTGTTTTTT. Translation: CASSSNAGAADEKLFF. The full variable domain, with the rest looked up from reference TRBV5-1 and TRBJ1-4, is KAGVTQTPRYLIKTRGQQVTLSCSPISGHRSVSWYQQTPGQGLQFLFEYFSETQRNKGNFPGRFSGRQFSNSRSEMNVSTLELGDSALYLCASSSNAGAADEKLFFGSGTQLSVL.

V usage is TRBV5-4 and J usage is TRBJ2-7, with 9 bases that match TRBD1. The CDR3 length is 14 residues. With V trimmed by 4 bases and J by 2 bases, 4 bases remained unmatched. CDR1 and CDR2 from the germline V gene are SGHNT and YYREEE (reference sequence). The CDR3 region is CASSPDRGTYEQYF. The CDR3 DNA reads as TGTGCCAGCAGCCCCGACAGGGGGACCTACGAGCAGTACTTC.

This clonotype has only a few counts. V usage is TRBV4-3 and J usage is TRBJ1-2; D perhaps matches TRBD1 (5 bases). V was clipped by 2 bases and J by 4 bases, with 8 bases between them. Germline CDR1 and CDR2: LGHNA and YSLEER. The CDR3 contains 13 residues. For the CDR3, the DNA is TGCGCCAGCAGCCAACCCCAGGGCTATGGCTACACCTTC. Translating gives CASSQPQGYGYTF.

The CDR3 nucleotides are TGTGCCAGCAGGACAGGGAGCTCTGGGGCCAACGTCCTGACTTTC. This codes for CASRTGSSGANVLTF. This rearrangement joins TRBV28 to TRBJ2-6; 7 nucleotides match TRBD1. Germline CDR1 reads MDHEN; CDR2 reads SYDVKM. The V segment lost 6 bases and the J segment 0 bases; nucleotides outside the gene matches: 2. This CDR3 is 15 amino acids long. The whole variable domain, remainder taken from reference TRBV28 and TRBJ2-6, is DVKVTQSSRYLVKRTGEKVFLECVQDMDHENMFWYRQDPGLGLRLIYFSYDVKMKEKGDIPEGYSVSREKKERFSLILESASTNQTSMYLCASRTGSSGANVLTFGAGSRLTVL.

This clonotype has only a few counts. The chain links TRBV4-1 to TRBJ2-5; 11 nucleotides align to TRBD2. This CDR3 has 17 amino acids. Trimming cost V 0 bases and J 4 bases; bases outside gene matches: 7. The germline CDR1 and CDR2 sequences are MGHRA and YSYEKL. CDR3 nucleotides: TGCGCCAGCAGCCAAGAACTAGCGGGGGAAGTTGGAGAGACCCAGTACTTC. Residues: CASSQELAGEVGETQYF.

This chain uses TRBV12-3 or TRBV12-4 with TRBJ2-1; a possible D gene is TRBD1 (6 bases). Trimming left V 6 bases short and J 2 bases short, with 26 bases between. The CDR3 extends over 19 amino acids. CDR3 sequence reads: CASRGGRGLTRGPYNEQFF. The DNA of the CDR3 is TGTGCCAGCAGAGGTGGCAGGGGTCTTACTAGGGGTCCCTACAATGAGCAGTTCTTC.

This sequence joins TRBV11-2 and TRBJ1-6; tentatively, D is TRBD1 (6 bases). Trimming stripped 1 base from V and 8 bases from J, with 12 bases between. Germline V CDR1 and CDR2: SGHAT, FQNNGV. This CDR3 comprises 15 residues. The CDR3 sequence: CASSLGGGTYSPLHF. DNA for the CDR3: TGTGCCAGCAGCTTAGGTGGGGGCACCTATTCACCCCTCCACTTT.

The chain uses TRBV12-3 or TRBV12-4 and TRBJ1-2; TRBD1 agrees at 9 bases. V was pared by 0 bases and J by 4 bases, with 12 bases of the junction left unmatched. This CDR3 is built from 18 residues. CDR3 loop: CASSLARDRAGVGYGYTF. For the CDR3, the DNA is TGTGCCAGCAGTTTAGCGAGGGACAGGGCCGGAGTAGGCTATGGCTACACCTTC.

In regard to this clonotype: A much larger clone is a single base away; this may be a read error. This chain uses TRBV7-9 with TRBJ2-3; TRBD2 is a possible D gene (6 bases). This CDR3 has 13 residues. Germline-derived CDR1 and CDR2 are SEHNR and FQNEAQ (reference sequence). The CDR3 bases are TGTTCCAGCAGGCGGGGCGGTGCAGATACGCAGTATTTT. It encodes CSSRRGGADTQYF.

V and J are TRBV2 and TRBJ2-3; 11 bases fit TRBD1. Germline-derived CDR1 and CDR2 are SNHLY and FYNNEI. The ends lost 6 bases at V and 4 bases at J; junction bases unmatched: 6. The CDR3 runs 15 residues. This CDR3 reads CASRIRTGGPDTQYF. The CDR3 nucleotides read TGTGCCAGCAGAATAAGGACAGGGGGCCCAGATACGCAGTATTTT.

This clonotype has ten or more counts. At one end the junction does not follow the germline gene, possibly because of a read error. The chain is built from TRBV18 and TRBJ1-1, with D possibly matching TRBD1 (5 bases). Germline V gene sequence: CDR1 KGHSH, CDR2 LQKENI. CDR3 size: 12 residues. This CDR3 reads CASSAVAWGGVF. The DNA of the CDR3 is TGTGCCAGCTCAGCGGTGGCTTGGGGGGGAGTCTTT.